This T cell receptor (beta chain) was identified during a study of spatial heterogeneity in lung cancer. Time point here: sample taken at primary tumor resection. Whole RNA was taken from tumor, nontumor lung or frozen PBMC; it was then sequenced unsorted. Unique molecular identifiers tagged every individual TCR cDNA molecule. TCRdb reprocessed the 5' RACE reads via MiXCR and lists one record per CDR3 protein. The data show approximately 1,900 distinct CDR3 sequences, over 7.5% seen once. CDR1 is LGHNA and CDR2 is YNFKEQ in the germline V gene. There are 16 residues in the CDR3. V shed 0 bases and J shed 4 bases, with 15 bases lying between them. This clonotype was detected a few times.

The specimen comprised normal lung tissue next to the tumor, sampled at surgery. This rearrangement joins TRBV4-2 to TRBJ1-2, with TRBD1 as a possible D gene (5 bases). The receptor was derived from a male donor with early-stage non-small cell lung cancer. For the CDR3, the DNA is TGTGCCAGCAGCCAAGACGAAGTCGGGGGAGGCTATGGCTACACCTTC. This codes for CASSQDEVGGGYGYTF.